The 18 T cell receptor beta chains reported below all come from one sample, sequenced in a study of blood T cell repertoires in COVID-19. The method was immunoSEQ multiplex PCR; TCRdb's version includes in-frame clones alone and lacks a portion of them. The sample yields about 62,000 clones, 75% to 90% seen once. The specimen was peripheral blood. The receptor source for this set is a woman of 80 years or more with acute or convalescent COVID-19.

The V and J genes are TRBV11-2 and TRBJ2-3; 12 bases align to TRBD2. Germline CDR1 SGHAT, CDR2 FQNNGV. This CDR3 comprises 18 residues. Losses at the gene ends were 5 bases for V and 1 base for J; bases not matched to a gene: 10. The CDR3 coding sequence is TGTGCCAGCAGCCCCGGACTAGCGGGGCAGAGGGGCACAGATACGCAGTATTTT. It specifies CASSPGLAGQRGTDTQYF.

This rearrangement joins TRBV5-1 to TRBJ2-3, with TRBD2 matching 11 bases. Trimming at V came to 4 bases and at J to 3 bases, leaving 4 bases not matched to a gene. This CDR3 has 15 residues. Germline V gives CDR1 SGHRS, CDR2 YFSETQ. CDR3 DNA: TGCGCCAGCAGCCCGGGACTAGCGGAAACAGATACGCAGTATTTT. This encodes CASSPGLAETDTQYF.

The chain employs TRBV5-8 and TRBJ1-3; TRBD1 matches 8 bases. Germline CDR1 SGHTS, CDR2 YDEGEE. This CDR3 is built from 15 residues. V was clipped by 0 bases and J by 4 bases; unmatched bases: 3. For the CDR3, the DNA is TGTGCCAGCAGCTTGGATCAGGGGGCCGGAAACACCATATATTTT. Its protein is CASSLDQGAGNTIYF. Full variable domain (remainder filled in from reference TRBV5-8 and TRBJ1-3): EAGVTQSPTHLIKTRGQQATLRCSPISGHTSVYWYQQALGLGLQFLLWYDEGEERNRGNFPPRFSGRQFPNYSSELNVNALELEDSALYLCASSLDQGAGNTIYFGEGSWLTVV.

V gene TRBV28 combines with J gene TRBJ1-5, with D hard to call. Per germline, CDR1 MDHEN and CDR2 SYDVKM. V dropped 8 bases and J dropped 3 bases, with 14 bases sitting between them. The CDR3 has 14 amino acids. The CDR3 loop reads CASATTEYNQPQHF. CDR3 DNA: TGTGCCAGCGCTACTACTGAATACAATCAGCCCCAGCATTTT.

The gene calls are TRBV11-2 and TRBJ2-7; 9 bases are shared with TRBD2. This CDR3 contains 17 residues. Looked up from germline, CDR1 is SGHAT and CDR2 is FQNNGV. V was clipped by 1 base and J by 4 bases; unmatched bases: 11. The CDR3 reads CASSLGGGRAWKYEQYF. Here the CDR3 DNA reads TGTGCCAGCAGCTTAGGGGGCGGGAGGGCGTGGAAATACGAGCAGTACTTC.

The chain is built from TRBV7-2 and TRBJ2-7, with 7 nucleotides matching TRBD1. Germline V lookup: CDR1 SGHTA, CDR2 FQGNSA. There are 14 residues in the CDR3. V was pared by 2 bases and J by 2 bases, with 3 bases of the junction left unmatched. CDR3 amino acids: CASSLYRGAYEQYF. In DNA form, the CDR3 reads TGTGCCAGCAGCTTATACAGGGGAGCCTACGAGCAGTACTTC.

The CDR3 nucleotides read TGTGCCAGCAGCCTGAAGGGGACTAGCGATAGCACAGATACGCAGTATTTT. This translates into CASSLKGTSDSTDTQYF. The rearrangement uses TRBV7-2 and TRBJ2-3, with 10 bases identical to TRBD2. This CDR3 spans 17 amino acids. V trimming: 5 bases; J trimming: 0 bases; junction bases outside the gene matches: 8. The germline gives CDR1 SGHTA, CDR2 FQGNSA.

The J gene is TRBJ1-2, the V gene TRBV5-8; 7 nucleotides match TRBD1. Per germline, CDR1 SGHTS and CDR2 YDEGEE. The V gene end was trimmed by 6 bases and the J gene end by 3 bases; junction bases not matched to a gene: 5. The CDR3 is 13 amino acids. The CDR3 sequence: CASTRDRDYGYTF. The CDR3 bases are TGTGCCAGCACCCGAGACAGGGACTATGGCTACACCTTC.

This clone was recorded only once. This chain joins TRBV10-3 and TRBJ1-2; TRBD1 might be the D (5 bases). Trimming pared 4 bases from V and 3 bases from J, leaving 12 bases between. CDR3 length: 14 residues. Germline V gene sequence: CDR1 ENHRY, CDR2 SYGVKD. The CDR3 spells CAISGQGSDYGYTF. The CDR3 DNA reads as TGTGCCATCAGTGGTCAGGGCTCAGACTATGGCTACACCTTC.

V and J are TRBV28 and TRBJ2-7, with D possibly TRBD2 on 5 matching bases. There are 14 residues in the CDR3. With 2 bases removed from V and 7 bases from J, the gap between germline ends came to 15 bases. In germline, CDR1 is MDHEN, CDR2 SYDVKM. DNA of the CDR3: TGTGCCAGCAGTTTAGGTAAGGGAGTCGGGGAGCAGTACTTC. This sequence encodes CASSLGKGVGEQYF.

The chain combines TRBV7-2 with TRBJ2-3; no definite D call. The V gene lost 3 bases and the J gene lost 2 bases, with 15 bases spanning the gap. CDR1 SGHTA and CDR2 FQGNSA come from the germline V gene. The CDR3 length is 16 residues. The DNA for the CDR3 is TGTGCCAGCAGCTTTAGCCAATCCTCCACCACAGATACGCAGTATTTT. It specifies CASSFSQSSTTDTQYF.

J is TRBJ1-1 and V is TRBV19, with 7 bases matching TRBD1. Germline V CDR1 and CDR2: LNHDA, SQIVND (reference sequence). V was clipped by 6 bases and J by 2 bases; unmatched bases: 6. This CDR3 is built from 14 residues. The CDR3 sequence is CASRQTGINTEAFF. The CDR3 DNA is TGTGCCAGTAGACAGACAGGGATTAACACTGAAGCTTTCTTT.

The chain's CDR3 is CASSSGTDYEQYF. The CDR3 DNA follows: TGTGCCAGCAGCTCCGGGACAGATTACGAGCAGTACTTC. The chain recombines TRBV7-2 with TRBJ2-7, with 7 nucleotides matching TRBD1. The CDR3 has 13 residues. Germline assignment: CDR1 SGHTA and CDR2 FQGNSA. Trimming at V came to 4 bases and at J to 4 bases, leaving 4 bases not matched to a gene.

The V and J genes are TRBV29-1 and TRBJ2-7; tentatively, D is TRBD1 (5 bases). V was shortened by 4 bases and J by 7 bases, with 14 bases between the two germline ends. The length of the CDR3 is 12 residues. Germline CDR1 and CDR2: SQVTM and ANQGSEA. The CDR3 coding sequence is TGCAGCGTTGCTGGGGCAGGTTGGGAGCAGTACTTC. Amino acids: CSVAGAGWEQYF.

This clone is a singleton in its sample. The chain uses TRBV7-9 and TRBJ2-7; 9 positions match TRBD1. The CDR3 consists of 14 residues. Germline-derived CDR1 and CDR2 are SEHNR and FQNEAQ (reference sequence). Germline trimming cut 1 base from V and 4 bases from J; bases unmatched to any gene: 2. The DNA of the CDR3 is TGTGCCAGCAGCTTAGGGGACAGGGAATACGAGCAGTACTTC. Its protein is CASSLGDREYEQYF.

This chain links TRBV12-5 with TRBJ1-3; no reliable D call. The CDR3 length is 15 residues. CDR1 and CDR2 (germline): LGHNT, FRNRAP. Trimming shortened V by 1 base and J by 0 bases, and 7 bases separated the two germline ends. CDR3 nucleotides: TGTGCTAGTGGTTTGGGTGGGAGCTCTGGAAACACCATATATTTT. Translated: CASGLGGSSGNTIYF.

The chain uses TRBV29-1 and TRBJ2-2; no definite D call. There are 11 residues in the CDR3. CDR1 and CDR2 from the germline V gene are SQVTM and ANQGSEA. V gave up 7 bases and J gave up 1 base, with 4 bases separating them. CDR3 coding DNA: TGCAGCGCCCGGAACACCGGGGAGCTGTTTTTT. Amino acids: CSARNTGELFF.

The CDR3 region has the DNA TGTGCCAGCAGTCCACGCCCAACTCGAGGGGGCCACGGGGAGCTGTTTTTT. Its protein product is CASSPRPTRGGHGELFF. The genes are TRBV11-2 and TRBJ2-2, with 7 bases matching TRBD1. Unmatched junction bases numbered 17, after V lost 6 bases and J lost 7 bases. Per germline, CDR1 SGHAT and CDR2 FQNNGV. This CDR3 has 17 residues.